These 30 T cell receptor beta chains originate from one sample sequenced in a study. TCRdb independently ran MiXCR on the RT-PCR reads; one entry per CDR3 protein. The repertoire has hundreds of thousands of distinct CDR3 sequences, approximately 15% of them found once; the top ten carry 3.6%. The sample comprised memory CD4+ T cells from blood. These TCRs come from a female donor in good health, serving as a healthy control.

This clonotype has a count of ten or more. The chain links TRBV7-2 to TRBJ2-3; D is unclear. Trimming stripped 1 base from V and 10 bases from J, with 15 bases between. The V gene's germline CDR1 is SGHTA and CDR2 FQGNSA. The CDR3 contains 14 residues. The CDR3, as DNA: TGTGCCAGCAGCTTAGGCTCCCCTGGGGTAGCGCAGTATTTT. This sequence encodes CASSLGSPGVAQYF.

This sequence joins TRBV5-6 and TRBJ2-1; a possible D gene is TRBD2 (6 bases). This CDR3 has 16 residues. V gave up 2 bases and J gave up 4 bases, with 16 bases separating them. Germline lookup yields CDR1 SGHDT and CDR2 YYEEEE. The CDR3: CASSLGALASYNEQFF. CDR3 DNA: TGTGCCAGCAGCTTAGGGGCGCTAGCGTCTTACAATGAGCAGTTCTTC. Using reference TRBV5-6 and TRBJ2-1 for the parts outside the CDR3, the full variable domain is DAGVTQSPTHLIKTRGQQVTLRCSPKSGHDTVSWYQQALGQGPQFIFQYYEEEERQRGNFPDRFSGHQFPNYSSELNVNALLLGDSALYLCASSLGALASYNEQFFGPGTRLTVL.

The rearrangement uses TRBV5-1 and TRBJ2-3, with 12 bases matching TRBD2. The V segment lost 0 bases and the J segment 7 bases; nucleotides outside the gene matches: 3. Looked up from germline, CDR1 is SGHRS and CDR2 is YFSETQ. The CDR3 runs 15 residues. The chain's CDR3 is CASSLGTSGENTQYF. CDR3 bases: TGCGCCAGCAGCTTGGGGACTAGCGGGGAGAATACGCAGTATTTT. The full variable domain, completed using reference TRBV5-1 and TRBJ2-3, is KAGVTQTPRYLIKTRGQQVTLSCSPISGHRSVSWYQQTPGQGLQFLFEYFSETQRNKGNFPGRFSGRQFSNSRSEMNVSTLELGDSALYLCASSLGTSGENTQYFGPGTRLTVL.

The sample holds a few counts of this clonotype. V usage is TRBV20-1 and J usage is TRBJ1-1, with 8 positions matching TRBD1. The V gene's germline CDR1 is DFQATT and CDR2 SNEGSKA (reference sequence). This CDR3 region has 13 residues. Unmatched junction bases numbered 5, after V lost 2 bases and J lost 6 bases. CDR3 in amino acids: CSARPGQESEAFF. CDR3 bases: TGCAGTGCTAGACCGGGACAGGAATCTGAAGCTTTCTTT.

This clonotype was seen more than once but under ten times. The rearrangement joins TRBV12-3 or TRBV12-4 to TRBJ1-1, with D hard to call. V dropped 3 bases and J dropped 0 bases, with 8 bases sitting between them. The CDR3 length is 14 residues. The CDR3 nucleotides are TGTGCCAGCAGTTTCTACGGGATGAACACTGAAGCTTTCTTT. It yields the protein CASSFYGMNTEAFF.

The chain carries TRBV7-2 and TRBJ1-5, with a weak D call TRBD1 (6 bases). This CDR3 contains 16 residues. Looked up from germline, CDR1 is SGHTA and CDR2 is FQGNSA. V lost 3 bases and J lost 1, with 13 bases in between. The CDR3 is CASSFISQGSNQPQHF. As DNA, the CDR3 is TGTGCCAGCAGCTTCATTTCACAGGGAAGCAATCAGCCCCAGCATTTT.

The sample holds many counts of this clonotype. The V call is TRBV12-3 or TRBV12-4, the J call TRBJ2-5; D gene ambiguous. This CDR3 is built from 13 residues. The V end lost 0 bases, the J end lost 6 bases, and 8 bases lay between the germline ends. DNA of the CDR3: TGTGCCAGCAGTTTAGCGCCCACAAAGACCCAGTACTTC. It yields the protein CASSLAPTKTQYF.

This clonotype occurred many times. V and J are TRBV5-5 and TRBJ2-5; unclear D gene. Trimming pared 3 bases from V and 5 bases from J, leaving 8 bases between. In germline, CDR1 is SGHKS, CDR2 YYEKEE (reference sequence). This CDR3 is 12 amino acids long. CDR3 region: CASSSQEETQYF. The DNA for the CDR3 is TGTGCCAGCAGCTCGCAAGAGGAGACCCAGTACTTC.

The genes are TRBV20-1 and TRBJ2-5; 14 nucleotides agree with TRBD2. Germline CDR1 is DFQATT and CDR2 is SNEGSKA (reference sequence). CDR3 size: 16 residues. Unmatched junction bases numbered 11, after V lost 6 bases and J lost 5 bases. CDR3 coding DNA: TGCAGTGCGCGCCCGGGACTAGCGGGAGTCGATGAGACCCAGTACTTC. The encoded protein is CSARPGLAGVDETQYF.

This clonotype was counted many times. The V gene is TRBV7-2, the J gene TRBJ2-1; 7 nucleotides line up with TRBD1. The germline gives CDR1 SGHTA, CDR2 FQGNSA. This CDR3 is built from 14 residues. V shed 6 bases and J 1 base; nucleotides not matched to a gene: 3. The DNA for the CDR3 is TGTGCCAGCAGACAGGGGTTTTCCTACAATGAGCAGTTCTTC. This sequence encodes CASRQGFSYNEQFF. The full variable domain, completed using reference TRBV7-2 and TRBJ2-1, is GAGVSQSPSNKVTEKGKDVELRCDPISGHTALYWYRQSLGQGLEFLIYFQGNSAPDKSGLPSDRFSAERTGGSVSTLTIQRTQQEDSAVYLCASRQGFSYNEQFFGPGTRLTVL.

This clonotype was seen only a few times. The chain uses TRBV4-2 and TRBJ1-5; TRBD1 might be the D (6 bases). This CDR3 has 14 amino acids. Trimming cost V 1 base and J 3 bases, with 7 bases left between them. Germline CDR1 and CDR2: LGHNA and YNFKEQ. The CDR3 here is CASSQGQVNQPQHF. Written as DNA, the CDR3 is TGTGCCAGCAGCCAAGGACAGGTCAATCAGCCCCAGCATTTT.

CDR3 in DNA: TGCAGTGCGCAGGCGCACGGTGGGTCGGGGGCTTTCTTT. Its translation is CSAQAHGGSGAFF. The genes are TRBV20-1 and TRBJ1-1; D unresolved. The CDR3 runs 13 residues. The ends were cut back, 6 bases at V and 11 bases at J, with 22 bases in the middle. Germline V lookup: CDR1 DFQATT, CDR2 SNEGSKA (reference sequence).

This clonotype has only a few counts. The V and J genes are TRBV4-3 and TRBJ2-7, with D possibly TRBD1 on 5 matching bases. Germline loops: CDR1 LGHNA, CDR2 YSLEER. This CDR3 has 15 residues. V gave up 3 bases and J gave up 6 bases, with 18 bases separating them. The CDR3 sequence is CASSQGPSSRAEQYF. The CDR3 region has the DNA TGCGCCAGCAGCCAGGGGCCTTCAAGTCGCGCCGAGCAGTACTTC.

This clonotype was observed a handful of times. The rearrangement links TRBV6-5 to TRBJ1-1; D is unresolved. With 6 bases removed from V and 0 bases from J, the gap between germline ends came to 11 bases. Germline loops: CDR1 MNHEY, CDR2 SVGAGI. CDR3 length equals 14 residues. The CDR3 reads CASSSYQLNTEAFF. CDR3 DNA: TGTGCCAGCAGCTCCTATCAGCTGAACACTGAAGCTTTCTTT.

The chain employs TRBV24-1 and TRBJ1-2; 10 nucleotides agree with TRBD1. Losses at the gene ends were 5 bases for V and 8 bases for J; bases not matched to a gene: 7. The CDR3 is 14 amino acids. CDR1 KGHDR and CDR2 SFDVKD come from the germline V gene. This CDR3 reads CATSAGTGAAGYTF. The CDR3 region has the DNA TGTGCCACCAGTGCGGGGACAGGGGCTGCCGGCTACACCTTC.

The V call is TRBV12-3 or TRBV12-4, the J call TRBJ2-6; D might be TRBD1 (5 bases). CDR3 size: 13 residues. V gave up 3 bases and J gave up 12 bases, with 12 bases separating them. The CDR3: CASSLSVRAVLTF. In nucleotides, the CDR3 is TGTGCCAGCAGTTTGAGTGTCAGGGCCGTCCTGACTTTC.

This clonotype was detected only a few times. J is TRBJ1-2 and V is TRBV5-1; D gene unclear. The germline V gene encodes CDR1 SGHRS and CDR2 YFSETQ. Trimming removed 0 bases at V and 4 bases at J, with 13 bases between. The CDR3 has 15 amino acids. Here the CDR3 DNA reads TGCGCCAGCAGCTTGGCCGTAGGAGGGATCTATGGCTACACCTTC. Its protein product is CASSLAVGGIYGYTF.

This clonotype was counted many times. The rearrangement uses TRBV7-2 and TRBJ2-7; D gene ambiguous. Germline V gene sequence: CDR1 SGHTA, CDR2 FQGNSA. V was pared by 3 bases and J by 3 bases, with 9 bases between. There are 13 residues in the CDR3. CDR3 coding DNA: TGTGCCAGCAGCTTCACTGGGATCTACGAGCAGTACTTC. Translation: CASSFTGIYEQYF.

This clonotype was observed a few times. This chain links TRBV11-2 with TRBJ2-6; a weak D match, TRBD1 (5 bases). The CDR3 loop spans 16 amino acids. The V end was cut by 0 bases, the J end by 0 bases, with 6 bases between. Germline V gives CDR1 SGHAT, CDR2 FQNNGV. CDR3 in amino acids: CASSLDRASGANVLTF. CDR3 sequence (DNA): TGTGCCAGCAGCTTAGACAGGGCCTCTGGGGCCAACGTCCTGACTTTC.

The table lists this clonotype with a few counts. This chain connects TRBV20-1 to TRBJ1-5, with D perhaps TRBD1 (6 bases). Trimming removed 0 bases at V and 9 bases at J, with 18 bases between. CDR1 is DFQATT and CDR2 is SNEGSKA in the germline V gene (reference sequence). The CDR3 totals 15 residues. The CDR3 coding sequence is TGCAGTGCTAGAGACGGCCTAACAGGGAACTCGCCCCAGCATTTT. Protein product: CSARDGLTGNSPQHF.

This clonotype was recorded at least ten times. The chain recombines TRBV9 with TRBJ2-5, with 10 bases aligning to TRBD2. V lost 4 bases and J lost 4; bases outside the gene matches: 13. CDR3 length: 17 residues. The V gene's germline CDR1 is SGDLS and CDR2 YYNGEE. The CDR3 DNA sequence: TGTGCCAGCAGCCCCCCACCCTCTAGCGGGAGAGGAGAGACCCAGTACTTC. It yields the protein CASSPPPSSGRGETQYF.

The CDR3 DNA is TGTGCCAGCGCCCTTTTTAGCTCCTACAATGAGCAGTTCTTC. This sequence encodes CASALFSSYNEQFF. The chain links TRBV2 to TRBJ2-1; D call uncertain. This CDR3 has 14 residues. V was trimmed by 8 bases and J by 0 bases, leaving 11 bases between them. CDR1 SNHLY and CDR2 FYNNEI come from the germline V gene.

The J gene is TRBJ1-2, the V gene TRBV2; possibly TRBD1 for D (6 bases). V was shortened by 8 bases and J by 5 bases, with 15 bases between the two germline ends. From germline, CDR1 is SNHLY and CDR2 FYNNEI. The CDR3 runs to 13 residues. The CDR3, as DNA: TGTGCCAGCGGATCGGACAGCTTTTATGGCTACACCTTC. It is translated as CASGSDSFYGYTF.

The V call is TRBV9, the J call TRBJ2-3; 8 nucleotides align to TRBD1. The CDR3 length is 15 residues. The J segment lost 0 bases and the V segment lost 0 bases, leaving 0 bases of the junction unmatched. CDR1 and CDR2 from the germline V gene are SGDLS and YYNGEE. The DNA for the CDR3 is TGTGCCAGCAGCGTAGGGACAGGGAGCACAGATACGCAGTATTTT. This sequence encodes CASSVGTGSTDTQYF. The variable domain in full, completed from reference TRBV9 and TRBJ2-3, reads DSGVTQTPKHLITATGQRVTLRCSPRSGDLSVYWYQQSLDQGLQFLIQYYNGEERAKGNILERFSAQQFPDLHSELNLSSLELGDSALYFCASSVGTGSTDTQYFGPGTRLTVL.

The table lists this clonotype with a few counts. The chain couples TRBV18 to TRBJ2-5; D is perhaps TRBD2 (6 bases). V was cut by 4 bases and J by 4 bases, with 16 bases left in between. Germline lookup yields CDR1 KGHSH and CDR2 LQKENI. The CDR3 loop spans 15 amino acids. CDR3 nucleotide sequence: TGTGCCAGCTCACAACCAGCAGGCGGGGCAGAGACCCAGTACTTC. Translation: CASSQPAGGAETQYF.

The rearrangement links TRBV5-1 to TRBJ2-1, with 9 positions matching TRBD2. The CDR3 covers 15 residues. Per germline, CDR1 SGHRS and CDR2 YFSETQ. V was clipped by 4 bases and J by 4 bases; unmatched bases: 6. The CDR3 coding sequence is TGCGCCAGCAGCGACCCGACTAGCGGATACAATGAGCAGTTCTTC. Translation: CASSDPTSGYNEQFF.

This clonotype was seen more than once but under ten times. CDR3 region: CSAPGLNTEAFF. The CDR3, as DNA: TGCAGTGCACCAGGGTTGAACACTGAAGCTTTCTTT. The chain couples TRBV20-1 to TRBJ1-1; a weak D match, TRBD1 (5 bases). V was clipped by 6 bases and J by 0 bases, with 8 bases between them. Germline V CDR1 and CDR2: DFQATT, SNEGSKA (reference sequence). The CDR3 spans 12 residues.

In regard to this clonotype: A read error may explain this, as a much larger clone is one base away. V usage is TRBV7-2 and J usage is TRBJ2-3, with D maybe TRBD2 (5 bases). Trimming cost V 2 bases and J 0 bases, with 9 bases left between them. CDR1 is SGHTA, CDR2 FQGNSA, per germline. This CDR3 has 15 amino acids. CDR3 DNA: TGTGCCAGCAGCTTATGGACTGCTAGCACAGATACGCAGTATTTT. Translation gives CASSLWTASTDTQYF.

This clonotype was observed a handful of times. This chain links TRBV18 with TRBJ2-3, with D hard to call. V lost 3 bases to trimming and J lost 1 base, with 11 bases between them. The CDR3 is made up of 15 amino acids. Germline V gene data show CDR1 as KGHSH and CDR2 as LQKENI. CDR3 nucleotide sequence: TGTGCCAGCTCACCGGAGCTCCTTCGCACAGATACGCAGTATTTT. Translation gives CASSPELLRTDTQYF.

The sample holds one count of this clonotype. The gene calls are TRBV6-1 and TRBJ1-3; a weak D match, TRBD1 (5 bases). The germline V gene encodes CDR1 MNHNS and CDR2 SASEGT. The V gene lost 2 bases and the J gene lost 0 bases, with 14 bases spanning the gap. The CDR3 is 17 amino acids. The CDR3, as DNA: TGTGCCAGCAGTGAATTTGGTATTGGGGGCTCTGGAAACACCATATATTTT. Translation gives CASSEFGIGGSGNTIYF.